This is a list of T cell receptor beta chains from one sample in a study of cytomegalovirus exposure and HLA in healthy donors. Using immunoSEQ multiplex PCR, the repertoire was profiled, and TCRdb retains in-frame clones only, with some absent. The sample holds some 220,000 clones, 70% to 85% seen once. The sequenced material came from PBMCs. These receptor sequences come from a woman in her forties in good health and CMV-seronegative. CDR3s include the opening cysteine and the closing phenylalanine or tryptophan. A D gene is named only where the DNA matches it firmly. Not all rows give a size; the values are once, few, many and, for expanded clones, a class.

v_call: TRBV18
j_call: TRBJ1-2
clone_size: once
d_call: -
cdr3_nt: TGTGCCAGCTCACCGGACAGTGCGTCAGGCGGCTACACCTTC
cdr3_aa: CASSPDSASGGYTF

v_call: TRBV19
j_call: TRBJ2-1
clone_size: -
d_call: TRBD1
cdr3_nt: TGTGCAAGTAGTATGCTTCGACAGGGTAATAATGAGCAGTTCTTC
cdr3_aa: CASSMLRQGNNEQFF

v_call: TRBV16
j_call: TRBJ1-4
clone_size: -
d_call: -
cdr3_nt: TGTGCCAGCAGCCCCGGGGTCCTGACTAATGAAAAACTGTTTTTT
cdr3_aa: CASSPGVLTNEKLFF

v_call: TRBV7-9
j_call: TRBJ1-1
clone_size: once
d_call: -
cdr3_nt: TGTGCCAGCAGCTTAGCGCTGTTGGGACAGAACACTGAAGCTTTCTTT
cdr3_aa: CASSLALLGQNTEAFF

v_call: TRBV18
j_call: TRBJ1-2
clone_size: -
d_call: -
cdr3_nt: TGTGCCAGCTCACCAAGGCAGGAGGATGGCTACACCTTC
cdr3_aa: CASSPRQEDGYTF

v_call: TRBV7-2
j_call: TRBJ2-1
clone_size: -
d_call: TRBD2
cdr3_nt: TGTGCCAGCAGCTACCGCGGGGGGGGATTTGAGCAGTTCTTC
cdr3_aa: CASSYRGGGFEQFF

v_call: TRBV2
j_call: TRBJ1-5
clone_size: -
d_call: -
cdr3_nt: TGTGCCAGCCATCTGGGGGCCCGAGGGCCCCAGCATTTT
cdr3_aa: CASHLGARGPQHF

v_call: TRBV6-1
j_call: TRBJ2-1
clone_size: once
d_call: -
cdr3_nt: TGTGCCAGCACTCTCGGGAACTACAATGAGCAGTTCTTC
cdr3_aa: CASTLGNYNEQFF

v_call: TRBV28
j_call: TRBJ2-5
clone_size: -
d_call: -
cdr3_nt: TGTGCCAGCAGCTGGACAGGGGTAGGCCTAGCGGGGGTTACCTTCCAAGAGACCCAGTACTTC
cdr3_aa: CASSWTGVGLAGVTFQETQYF

v_call: TRBV7-9
j_call: TRBJ1-1
clone_size: -
d_call: -
cdr3_nt: TGTGCCAGCAGCTTCCGGGAGAACACTGAAGCTTTCTTT
cdr3_aa: CASSFRENTEAFF

v_call: TRBV7-3
j_call: TRBJ1-6
clone_size: -
d_call: -
cdr3_nt: TGTGCCAGCAGCGCTATGGGGGGTAGGAATTCACCCCTCCACTTT
cdr3_aa: CASSAMGGRNSPLHF

v_call: TRBV30
j_call: TRBJ2-7
clone_size: once
d_call: TRBD1
cdr3_nt: TGTGCCTGGGGACAGGGCTACGAGCAGTACTTC
cdr3_aa: CAWGQGYEQYF

v_call: TRBV30
j_call: TRBJ1-4
clone_size: -
d_call: -
cdr3_nt: TGTGCCTGGAGTGTAGATTGGTCGGAGGCAACTAATGAAAAACTGTTTTTT
cdr3_aa: CAWSVDWSEATNEKLFF

v_call: TRBV19
j_call: TRBJ1-2
clone_size: -
d_call: TRBD1
cdr3_nt: TGTGCCAGTAGTATAGGGACAGGGGACGGCTACACCTTC
cdr3_aa: CASSIGTGDGYTF

v_call: TRBV13
j_call: TRBJ2-1
clone_size: -
d_call: -
cdr3_nt: TGTGCCAGCAGCGCCCGGGAGTCCTACAATGAGCAGTTCTTC
cdr3_aa: CASSARESYNEQFF

v_call: TRBV11-1
j_call: TRBJ2-2
clone_size: once
d_call: -
cdr3_nt: TGTGCCAGCAGCCGGGACTCCGGGGCCGGGGAGCTGTTTTTT
cdr3_aa: CASSRDSGAGELFF

v_call: TRBV2
j_call: TRBJ2-1
clone_size: -
d_call: -
cdr3_nt: TGTGCCAGCAGTGACCAAGGGTCTACAGGCTATGAGCAGTTCTTC
cdr3_aa: CASSDQGSTGYEQFF

v_call: TRBV6-6
j_call: TRBJ2-3
clone_size: -
d_call: -
cdr3_nt: TGTGCCAGCACCTATGATCCCGATACGCAGTATTTT
cdr3_aa: CASTYDPDTQYF

v_call: TRBV7-3
j_call: TRBJ2-5
clone_size: few
d_call: TRBD1
cdr3_nt: TGTGCCAGCAGCTTACTGTCAGGGGGCGAGGGAGAGACCCAGTACTTC
cdr3_aa: CASSLLSGGEGETQYF

v_call: TRBV18
j_call: TRBJ2-3
clone_size: -
d_call: -
cdr3_nt: TGTGCCAGCTCCCCTACGAGCAATGGGGGCGGAGTCACAGATACGCAGTATTTT
cdr3_aa: CASSPTSNGGGVTDTQYF

v_call: TRBV5-1
j_call: TRBJ2-1
clone_size: -
d_call: -
cdr3_nt: TGCGCCAGCAGCGCGACAGGAATTAGCTCCTACAATGAGCAGTTCTTC
cdr3_aa: CASSATGISSYNEQFF

v_call: TRBV9
j_call: TRBJ1-2
clone_size: -
d_call: -
cdr3_nt: TGTGCCAGCAGCTCAATCGGACAGAGCTATGGCTACACCTTC
cdr3_aa: CASSSIGQSYGYTF

v_call: TRBV5-5
j_call: TRBJ2-2
clone_size: once
d_call: -
cdr3_nt: TGTGCCAGCAGCTTGGTAACAGGGGACTGGGAGCTGTTTTTT
cdr3_aa: CASSLVTGDWELFF

v_call: TRBV2
j_call: TRBJ1-1
clone_size: -
d_call: TRBD1
cdr3_nt: TGTGCCAGCAGGGGGGACAGGGGTACTGAAGCTTTCTTT
cdr3_aa: CASRGDRGTEAFF

v_call: TRBV5-1
j_call: TRBJ1-1
clone_size: -
d_call: -
cdr3_nt: TGCGCCAGCAGCTGGATTAGCGTAGTGACAGGGAACACTGAAGCTTTCTTT
cdr3_aa: CASSWISVVTGNTEAFF

v_call: TRBV19
j_call: TRBJ2-1
clone_size: -
d_call: -
cdr3_nt: TGTGCCAGTAGTATCGGGCGGGGTAGGAACAATGAGCAGTTCTTC
cdr3_aa: CASSIGRGRNNEQFF

v_call: TRBV28
j_call: TRBJ1-1
clone_size: -
d_call: -
cdr3_nt: TGTGCCAGCAGTTTGGGCAGGGGAAGGGGAAGCACTGAAGCTTTCTTT
cdr3_aa: CASSLGRGRGSTEAFF

v_call: TRBV7-8
j_call: TRBJ1-5
clone_size: -
d_call: -
cdr3_nt: TGTGCCAGCAGCCAGGATGAGGGGGATGCCTATAGCAATCAGCCCCAGCATTTT
cdr3_aa: CASSQDEGDAYSNQPQHF

v_call: TRBV4-3
j_call: TRBJ2-5
clone_size: -
d_call: -
cdr3_nt: TGCGCCAGCAGCCAAGTGGGGGCCCAAGAGACCCAGTACTTC
cdr3_aa: CASSQVGAQETQYF

v_call: TRBV4-2
j_call: TRBJ2-1
clone_size: -
d_call: TRBD1
cdr3_nt: TGTGCCAGCAGCCAAGCTAACAGGGGATATGAGCAGTTCTTC
cdr3_aa: CASSQANRGYEQFF

v_call: TRBV28
j_call: TRBJ2-7
clone_size: -
d_call: TRBD2
cdr3_nt: TGTGCCAGCAGTTCCCTAGCGGGCAGGTACGAGCAGTACTTC
cdr3_aa: CASSSLAGRYEQYF

v_call: TRBV28
j_call: TRBJ2-5
clone_size: -
d_call: -
cdr3_nt: TGTGCCAGCAGTTTGGGGGGTGGGAAAGAGACCCAGTACTTC
cdr3_aa: CASSLGGGKETQYF